A selection of T cell receptor beta chains follows, all from one sample in a study of response to subunit inactivated influenza vaccine. MiXCR, run by TCRdb on the RT-PCR reads, gives a single entry per CDR3 protein. The table records 750,000 to 850,000 distinct CDR3 sequences, less than 20% of them present only once. The sample in question was PBMCs from blood, obtained around 5 days after vaccination. The receptors originated from a man aged 50 to 59 who received an inactivated influenza vaccine. Both conserved end residues are part of each CDR3. Only some rows state a clone size, as once, few, many or a class for expanded clones.

TRBV11-2	TRBJ1-5	few	CASSLDMGQPQHF
TRBV15	TRBJ1-3	few	CATSRDPTGSGNTIYF
TRBV4-2	TRBJ1-3	many	CASSQDKLVQPYSGNTIYF
TRBV28	TRBJ1-5	.	CASLKGSGNQPQHF
TRBV10-1	TRBJ2-7	few	CASSRQGAFYEQYF
TRBV7-9	TRBJ2-2	.	CASSLDSIGELFF
TRBV7-9	TRBJ2-6	few	CASSGWTGGANVLTF
TRBV5-1	TRBJ2-5	few	CASSLPGGLGIETQYF
TRBV6-1	TRBJ2-3	.	CASIDGRATTDTQYF
TRBV12-3/TRBV12-4	TRBJ2-1	few	CASSFWPGAGNEQFF
TRBV12-3/TRBV12-4	TRBJ2-7	few	CASSLTQVVGTYEQYF
TRBV7-2	TRBJ2-3	.	CASSTTLAGVIADTQYF
TRBV15	TRBJ1-1	.	CATSRVGVTGGVFF
TRBV6-1	TRBJ2-7	.	CASSTGTPLEQYF
TRBV2	TRBJ2-5	.	CASSTREWPITTQYF
TRBV12-3/TRBV12-4	TRBJ1-3	few	CASRPGGPHTIYF
TRBV12-5	TRBJ1-1	.	CASGMGSGMNTEAFF
TRBV19	TRBJ2-2	.	CASSMRGSTGELFF
TRBV7-8	TRBJ2-1	few	CASSLRLAAYNEQFF
TRBV7-6	TRBJ2-1	few	CASSLARLASNEQFF
TRBV12-3/TRBV12-4	TRBJ2-7	.	CASSKSSGRQASYEQYF
TRBV5-1	TRBJ1-1	.	CASRFDRVYTEAFF
TRBV20-1	TRBJ1-1	many	CSASTGGPNTEAFF
TRBV7-6	TRBJ2-3	.	CASSLGRGRLASDTQYF
TRBV6-2/TRBV6-3	TRBJ2-7	many	CASSRLLSRSGSLPSYEQYF
TRBV19	TRBJ2-5	many	CASSRGLAETQYF
TRBV9	TRBJ2-7	.	CASSPWGQGTYEQYF
TRBV30	TRBJ1-5	few	CAWSLQGSQPQHF
TRBV2	TRBJ2-4	few	CASSPGLDRDIQYF